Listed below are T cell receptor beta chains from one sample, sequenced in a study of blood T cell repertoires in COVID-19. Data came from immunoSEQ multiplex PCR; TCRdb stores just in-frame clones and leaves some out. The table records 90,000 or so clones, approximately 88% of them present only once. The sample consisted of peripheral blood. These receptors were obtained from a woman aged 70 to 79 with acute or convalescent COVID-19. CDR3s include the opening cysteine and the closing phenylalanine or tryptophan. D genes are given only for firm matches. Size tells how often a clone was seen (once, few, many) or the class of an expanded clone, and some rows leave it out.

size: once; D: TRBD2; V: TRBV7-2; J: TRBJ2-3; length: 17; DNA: TGTGCCAGCAGCTTAAGGCGGGGGGGCGTAACCACAGATACGCAGTATTTT; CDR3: CASSLRRGGVTTDTQYF
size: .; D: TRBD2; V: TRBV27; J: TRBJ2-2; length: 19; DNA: TGTGCCAGCAGTTCGACCAGCGGGAGGACCAACGTTAACACCGGGGAGCTGTTTTTT; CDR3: CASSSTSGRTNVNTGELFF
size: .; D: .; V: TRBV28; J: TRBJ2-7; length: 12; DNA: TGTGCCAGCAGTTTATTCGGTTACGAGCAGTACTTC; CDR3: CASSLFGYEQYF
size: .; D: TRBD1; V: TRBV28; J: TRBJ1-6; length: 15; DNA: TGTGCCAGCAGTTTCCTGGTCAGGGGGGATTCACCCCTCCACTTT; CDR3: CASSFLVRGDSPLHF
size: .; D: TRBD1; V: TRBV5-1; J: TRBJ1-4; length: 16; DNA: TGCGCCAGCAGCTCAGGACAGGCGGGCCATAATGAAAAACTGTTTTTT; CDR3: CASSSGQAGHNEKLFF
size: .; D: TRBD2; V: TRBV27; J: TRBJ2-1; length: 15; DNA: TGTGCCAGCAGTCCCCGGGGGGAGACTTACAATGAGCAGTTCTTC; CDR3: CASSPRGETYNEQFF
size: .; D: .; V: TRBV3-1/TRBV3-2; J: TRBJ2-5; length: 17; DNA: TGTGCCAGCACCTCCTGGGGGCGGAAACTGGTGGGAGAGACCCAGTACTTC; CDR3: CASTSWGRKLVGETQYF
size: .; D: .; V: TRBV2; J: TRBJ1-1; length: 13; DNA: TGTGCCAGCAGTGTAGCGGGAGGGACTGAAGCTTTCTTT; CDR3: CASSVAGGTEAFF
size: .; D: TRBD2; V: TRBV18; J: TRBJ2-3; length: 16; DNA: TGTGCCAGCTCCCCTCCGGGACTAGCGGGTACAGATACGCAGTATTTT; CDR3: CASSPPGLAGTDTQYF
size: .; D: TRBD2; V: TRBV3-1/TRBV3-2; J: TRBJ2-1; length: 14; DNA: TGTGCCAGCAGTTTTAAAGCGGGAGGATGGGAGCAGTTCTTC; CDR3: CASSFKAGGWEQFF
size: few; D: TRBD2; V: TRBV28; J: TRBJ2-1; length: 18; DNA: TGTGCCAGCAGTTTCCCCGGGACTAGCGGGAGCTCCTACAATGAGCAGTTCTTC; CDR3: CASSFPGTSGSSYNEQFF
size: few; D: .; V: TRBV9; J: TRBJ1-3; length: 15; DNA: TGTGCCAGCAGCGTCGATCAGGGATCTGGAAACACCATATATTTT; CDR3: CASSVDQGSGNTIYF
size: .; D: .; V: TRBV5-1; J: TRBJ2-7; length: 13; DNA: TGCGCCAGCAGCTTGTTACAGGCCTACGAGCAGTACTTC; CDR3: CASSLLQAYEQYF
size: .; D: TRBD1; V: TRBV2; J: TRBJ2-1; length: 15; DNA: TGTGCCAGCAGGCCGGACAGGGTAGGCTACAATGAGCAGTTCTTC; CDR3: CASRPDRVGYNEQFF
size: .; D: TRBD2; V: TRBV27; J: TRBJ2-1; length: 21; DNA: TGTGCCAGCAGTAAGTCATACTTTACCGGGACTAGCGGGAGCTCCTACAATGAGCAGTTCTTC; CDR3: CASSKSYFTGTSGSSYNEQFF
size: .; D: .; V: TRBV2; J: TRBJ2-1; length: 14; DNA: TGTGCCAGCAAGACTAGTCCCATAAACAATGAGCAGTTCTTC; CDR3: CASKTSPINNEQFF
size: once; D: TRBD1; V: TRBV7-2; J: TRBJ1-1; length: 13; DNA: TGTGCCAGCAGCACGGACAGGGGAGCCGAAGCTTTCTTT; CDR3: CASSTDRGAEAFF
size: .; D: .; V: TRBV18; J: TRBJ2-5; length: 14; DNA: TGTGCCAGCTCCCTTGGACTTACGAAAGAGACCCAGTACTTC; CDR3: CASSLGLTKETQYF